This passage covers 10 T cell receptor beta chains from one sample sequenced in a study of T-cell memory formation after mild COVID-19. In TCRdb, the 5' RACE reads were re-called with MiXCR into one record per CDR3 protein. In the table there are about 470,000 distinct CDR3 sequences, 15% to 20% of which are singletons. Sequenced: PBMCs or a T cell subset sorted from them (not recorded which). The receptors shown here come from an adult woman who had mild COVID-19 (a few samples of this study predate the infection). Cell type and time point are not known.

The chain combines TRBV5-8 with TRBJ2-2, with D possibly matching TRBD2 (6 bases). The germline CDR1 and CDR2 sequences are SGHTS and YDEGEE. This CDR3 spans 15 amino acids. Trimming cost V 4 bases and J 4 bases, with 14 bases left between them. CDR3 sequence: CASSRRGVGTGELFF. The CDR3 nucleotides read TGTGCCAGCAGCCGGCGGGGAGTAGGCACCGGGGAGCTGTTTTTT.

This clonotype was seen at least ten times. The CDR3 reads CASSYSGLARRMSEQFF. CDR3 bases: TGTGCCAGCAGTTACTCCGGACTAGCCCGGCGGATGAGTGAGCAGTTCTTC. V is TRBV6-5 and J is TRBJ2-1; 8 bases map to TRBD2. CDR1 and CDR2 (germline): MNHEY, SVGAGI. J lost 9 bases, V lost 0 bases, and 13 bases had no gene match. The CDR3 runs 17 residues.

This clonotype was found a few times. CDR3 loop: CASSAQANVLTF. The CDR3 region has the DNA TGCGCCAGCAGTGCACAGGCCAACGTCCTGACTTTC. The V call is TRBV5-1, the J call TRBJ2-6; no reliable D call. The V gene lost 5 bases and the J gene lost 6 bases, with 6 bases spanning the gap. This CDR3 has 12 residues. Germline CDR1 reads SGHRS; CDR2 reads YFSETQ.

This clonotype was seen a handful of times. V and J are TRBV3-1 and TRBJ2-7; TRBD2 agrees at 8 bases. The V segment lost 0 bases and the J segment 9 bases; nucleotides outside the gene matches: 10. Germline V CDR1 and CDR2: LGHDT, YNNKEL (reference sequence). The CDR3 is 15 residues long. The CDR3 DNA reads as TGTGCCAGCAGCCAAGATTTAACGGGGGGGAATCGGCAGTACTTC. Its protein product is CASSQDLTGGNRQYF.

V usage is TRBV27 and J usage is TRBJ2-2, with D perhaps matching TRBD2 (5 bases). Germline V CDR1 and CDR2: MNHEY, SMNVEV (reference sequence). The CDR3 runs to 17 residues. V shed 6 bases and J shed 2 bases, with 19 bases lying between them. The CDR3 DNA follows: TGTGCCAGCAGCTTTACTGGTGGGAGCATAAACACCGGGGAGCTGTTTTTT. This gives the protein CASSFTGGSINTGELFF.

The V and J genes are TRBV6-5 and TRBJ2-7; maybe TRBD1 (6 bases). Germline V gives CDR1 MNHEY, CDR2 SVGAGI. The CDR3 is 12 amino acids. V was pared by 4 bases and J by 6 bases, with 10 bases between. The CDR3 here is CASSSRGAEQYF. The CDR3 region has the DNA TGTGCCAGCAGTTCCAGGGGTGCCGAGCAGTACTTC.

The rearrangement uses TRBV7-9 and TRBJ1-2, with a tentative D call TRBD1 (5 bases). This CDR3 contains 15 residues. V was trimmed by 5 bases and J by 8 bases, leaving 21 bases between them. Germline assignment: CDR1 SEHNR and CDR2 FQNEAQ (reference sequence). Written as DNA, the CDR3 is TGTGCCAGCAGCCCACAGGACGGCCCTCTAAAGGGCTACACCTTC. This encodes CASSPQDGPLKGYTF.

In this sample, this clonotype turned up a few times. The genes are TRBV30 and TRBJ2-7; weak D call: TRBD1 (5 bases). V dropped 8 bases and J dropped 5 bases, with 16 bases sitting between them. The CDR3 has 12 residues. The germline gives CDR1 GTSNPN, CDR2 SVGIG (reference sequence). DNA for the CDR3: TGTGCCAGCTCGGGCCAGGGCCACGAGCAGTACTTC. This gives the protein CASSGQGHEQYF.

This rearrangement joins TRBV6-5 to TRBJ1-2; 9 nucleotides agree with TRBD1. The germline gives CDR1 MNHEY, CDR2 SVGAGI. V dropped 2 bases and J dropped 5; count of bases not matched to a gene: 9. The CDR3 has 16 residues. This CDR3 is CASSYAGTGLSYGYTF. CDR3 in DNA: TGTGCCAGCAGTTACGCTGGGACAGGGTTATCGTATGGCTACACCTTC.

The CDR3 is CAWGDEGLTDTQYF. Written as DNA, the CDR3 is TGTGCCTGGGGCGACGAGGGGCTGACAGATACGCAGTATTTT. The rearrangement uses TRBV30 and TRBJ2-3; D may be TRBD1 or TRBD2 (5 bases each). V gave up 5 bases and J gave up 3 bases, with 15 bases separating them. The V gene's germline CDR1 is GTSNPN and CDR2 SVGIG (reference sequence). The CDR3 totals 14 residues.